The present TCR beta chain was sequenced within a study of spatial heterogeneity in lung cancer. V lost 0 bases and J lost 2, with 10 bases in between. The length of the CDR3 is 15 residues. Germline lookup yields CDR1 SGHRS and CDR2 YFSETQ. The sample's time point: sample taken at primary tumor resection. TCRdb recomputed calls from the 5' RACE reads with MiXCR, one row per CDR3 protein. The sample includes some 40,000 distinct CDR3 sequences, 5.2% of them seen just once. This clonotype has more than one count but fewer than ten. The material was PBMCs, obtained at surgery. V is TRBV5-1 and J is TRBJ2-3; tentatively, D is TRBD1 (5 bases). The TCR comes from a female donor with early-stage non-small cell lung cancer. In DNA, the CDR3 is TGCGCCAGCAGCTTGGAGGCAGGGCACACAGATACGCAGTATTTT. It codes for CASSLEAGHTDTQYF.